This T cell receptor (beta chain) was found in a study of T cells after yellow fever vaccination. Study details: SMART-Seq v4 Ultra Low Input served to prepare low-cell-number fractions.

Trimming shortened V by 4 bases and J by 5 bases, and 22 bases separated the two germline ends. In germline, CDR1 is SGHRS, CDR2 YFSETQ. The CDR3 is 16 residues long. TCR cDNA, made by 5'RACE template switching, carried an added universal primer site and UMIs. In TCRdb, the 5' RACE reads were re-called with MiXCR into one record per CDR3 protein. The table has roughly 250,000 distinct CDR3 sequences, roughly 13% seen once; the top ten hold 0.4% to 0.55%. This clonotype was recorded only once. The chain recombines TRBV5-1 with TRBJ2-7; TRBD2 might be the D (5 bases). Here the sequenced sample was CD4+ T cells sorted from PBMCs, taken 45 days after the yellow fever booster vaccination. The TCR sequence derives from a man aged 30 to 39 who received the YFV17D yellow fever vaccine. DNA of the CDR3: TGCGCCAGCAGCCTTAAACGGGGTAGGGAGAGGCACGAGCAGTACTTC. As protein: CASSLKRGRERHEQYF.